This TCR beta chain was obtained from a study of CD8 T cells in ankylosing spondylitis. Study-level results: One TCR beta motif, made up of several highly homologous variants, appeared characteristic of ankylosing spondylitis blood.

TCRdb recomputed calls from the 5' RACE reads with MiXCR, one row per CDR3 protein. The sample carries 700,000 to 850,000 distinct CDR3 sequences, 12% recorded once. Turning to this clonotype: What it binds is not known.

Germline V CDR1 and CDR2: SGHNT, YYREEE (reference sequence). This CDR3 region has 16 residues. Trimming stripped 4 bases from V and 6 bases from J, with 21 bases between. Sequencing input: blood, either unsorted or a sorted T cell fraction (not recorded which). J is TRBJ2-3 and V is TRBV5-4, with D possibly being TRBD1 or TRBD2 (7 bases each). The TCR originated in a male donor with ankylosing spondylitis. CDR3 region: CASSPGTTQGQDTQYF. The CDR3 nucleotides are TGTGCCAGCAGCCCCGGGACTACCCAGGGACAGGATACGCAGTATTTT.